Shown below are 31 T cell receptor beta chains from a single sample sequenced in a study of HIV-infected children after antiretroviral therapy interruption. RNA-based 3' RACE libraries used unique molecular identifiers. TCRdb reprocessed the 3' RACE reads via MiXCR and lists one record per CDR3 protein. The sample has more than 75,000 distinct CDR3 sequences, about 7.2% seen once; the top ten hold roughly 1.1%. Specified treatment: PENTA 11 planned treatment interruption arm or continuous ART arm. Sequenced material: CD45RA+ CD4+ T cells from PBMCs, pooled from several time points, taken from a donor given antiretroviral therapy, either interrupted or continuous. Subset meaning: naive CD4+ CD45RA+ CD45RO- T cells. These receptors were obtained from a pool of human donors with HIV.

This clonotype was counted at least ten times. V is TRBV2 and J is TRBJ2-5; unclear D gene. Per the germline V gene, CDR1 is SNHLY and CDR2 is FYNNEI. With 6 bases removed from V and 2 bases from J, the gap between germline ends came to 4 bases. The CDR3 spans 11 residues. In DNA, the CDR3 is TGTGCCAGCAGGCTACAAGAGACCCAGTACTTC. Translated, it gives CASRLQETQYF.

The chain has TRBV19 and TRBJ2-3, with 9 bases matching TRBD1. The germline gives CDR1 LNHDA, CDR2 SQIVND (reference sequence). The CDR3 contains 14 residues. V was pared by 7 bases and J by 5 bases, with 7 bases of the junction left unmatched. The CDR3 is CASTRTGAGDTQYF. The CDR3 coding sequence is TGTGCCAGTACCCGGACAGGGGCCGGAGATACGCAGTATTTT.

This clonotype was counted ten times or more. This chain uses TRBV20-1 with TRBJ2-5; D possibly corresponds to TRBD1 (6 bases). This CDR3 contains 13 residues. In germline, CDR1 is DFQATT, CDR2 SNEGSKA (reference sequence). V was cut by 6 bases and J by 0 bases, with 11 bases left in between. DNA for the CDR3: TGCAGTGCCGTAGGGACATACCAAGAGACCCAGTACTTC. It translates to CSAVGTYQETQYF.

This clonotype was observed at least ten times. This rearrangement joins TRBV9 to TRBJ1-6; D possibly corresponds to TRBD1 (5 bases). CDR1 is SGDLS and CDR2 is YYNGEE in the germline V gene. The V end was cut by 7 bases, the J end by 6 bases, with 11 bases between. CDR3 length equals 13 residues. This chain's CDR3 is CASGKQGNSPLHF. The CDR3 nucleotides read TGTGCCAGCGGAAAGCAGGGTAATTCACCCCTCCACTTT.

This clonotype has at least ten counts. The genes are TRBV28 and TRBJ2-1, with 8 bases lining up with TRBD1. CDR1 and CDR2 (germline): MDHEN, SYDVKM. CDR3 length equals 16 residues. J was trimmed by 1 base and V by 2 bases; bases with no gene match: 4. The CDR3 DNA follows: TGTGCCAGCAGTTTAAGAGGACAGGGATCCTACAATGAGCAGTTCTTC. Protein: CASSLRGQGSYNEQFF.

For this clonotype: Germline and junction disagree at one end, which may indicate a read error. The gene calls are TRBV13 and TRBJ2-4, with D perhaps matching TRBD1 (5 bases). The CDR3 has 14 residues. The germline gives CDR1 PRHDT, CDR2 FYEKMQ (reference sequence). The CDR3 region is CASSLGASQNTLYF. The CDR3 bases are TGTGCCAGCTCTCTTGGGGCTAGTCAAAACACCTTGTACTTT. The full variable domain, completed using reference TRBV13 and TRBJ2-4, is AAGVIQSPRHLIKEKRETATLKCYPIPRHDTVYWYQQGPGQDPQFLISFYEKMQSDKGSIPDRFSAQQFSDYHSELNMSSLELGDSALYFCASSLGASQNTLYFGAGTRLSVL.

The genes are TRBV10-3 and TRBJ1-2; D unclear. The CDR3 extends over 15 amino acids. The germline CDR1 and CDR2 sequences are ENHRY and SYGVKD. V dropped 3 bases and J dropped 8 bases, with 19 bases sitting between them. CDR3 sequence reads: CAISDSRATGWGYTF. CDR3 sequence (DNA): TGTGCCATCAGTGATTCCCGGGCCACGGGATGGGGCTACACCTTC.

This clonotype was detected many times. The chain links TRBV14 to TRBJ2-2; 8 bases align to TRBD1. The CDR3 extends over 16 amino acids. Germline V gene lookup returns CDR1 SGHDN and CDR2 FVKESK. With 4 bases clipped from V and 10 bases from J, the junction kept 14 bases outside the gene matches. The CDR3 DNA reads as TGTGCCAGCAGCCCATTACTGGACAGGGCTTATGAGGAGCTGTTTTTT. This codes for CASSPLLDRAYEELFF.

This clonotype occurred many times. V gene TRBV12-3 or TRBV12-4 combines with J gene TRBJ2-7, with TRBD2 matching over 8 bases. CDR3 length: 13 residues. V was clipped by 4 bases and J by 5 bases; unmatched bases: 4. The CDR3 coding sequence is TGTGCCAGCAGTTCGGGACTAGTAAACGAGCAGTACTTC. This codes for CASSSGLVNEQYF.

The CDR3 DNA is TGTGCCAGCAGTTTGTCGGGGGCCGGGATCTCACCCCTCCACTTT. Its translation: CASSLSGAGISPLHF. This rearrangement joins TRBV12-3 or TRBV12-4 to TRBJ1-6; a weak D match, TRBD1 (6 bases). The CDR3 covers 15 residues. V dropped 3 bases and J dropped 10 bases, with 16 bases sitting between them.

This chain connects TRBV1 to TRBJ2-7. TRBV1 is listed as a pseudogene. CDR3 length equals 13 residues. The CDR3 loop is CTSSQGFSYEQYF. The CDR3 region has the DNA TGCACCAGCAGCCAAGGGTTTTCCTACGAGCAGTACTTC.

This clonotype was seen a handful of times. The rearrangement links TRBV4-1 to TRBJ2-1, with 9 bases lining up with TRBD1. This CDR3 is 16 amino acids long. The trim removed 1 base at V and 9 bases at J, leaving 10 bases unmatched. Germline CDR1 is MGHRA and CDR2 is YSYEKL. CDR3 sequence (DNA): TGCGCCAGCAGCCAAGGCCCCGGACAGGGGCCCCTTGAGCAGTTCTTC. It translates to CASSQGPGQGPLEQFF.

This clonotype occurred a few times. V gene TRBV29-1 combines with J gene TRBJ2-2; no firm D call. The length of the CDR3 is 11 residues. V gave up 4 bases and J gave up 3 bases, with 3 bases separating them. Germline V lookup: CDR1 SQVTM, CDR2 ANQGSEA. CDR3 residues: CSVGHTGELFF. The CDR3 DNA is TGCAGCGTTGGACACACCGGGGAGCTGTTTTTT.

The chain has TRBV12-3 or TRBV12-4 and TRBJ1-4; no clear D gene. The CDR3 has 14 amino acids. Trimming removed 6 bases at V and 1 base at J, with 9 bases between. The CDR3 nucleotides read TGTGCCAGCAGGAGGACCAGAACTAATGAAAAACTGTTTTTT. This gives the protein CASRRTRTNEKLFF.

The chain uses TRBV7-2 and TRBJ2-5; D not certain. Germline V gene sequence: CDR1 SGHTA, CDR2 FQGNSA. The CDR3 sequence is 13 residues long. Deletions cut 3 bases from V and 4 bases from J, with 9 bases between. The CDR3 bases are TGTGCCAGCAGCTTCAGTGCGGTAGAGACCCAGTACTTC. This sequence encodes CASSFSAVETQYF.

This clonotype was recorded many times. CDR3 sequence: CASSGQGAEAFF. In nucleotides, the CDR3 is TGTGCCAGCAGCGGACAGGGGGCTGAAGCTTTCTTT. V usage is TRBV27 and J usage is TRBJ1-1; the match to TRBD1 covers 10 bases. This CDR3 spans 12 amino acids. V dropped 6 bases and J dropped 6; count of bases not matched to a gene: 1. Germline CDR1 and CDR2: MNHEY and SMNVEV (reference sequence).

At least ten counts were recorded for this clonotype. DNA for the CDR3: TGCGCCAGCAGCTTGGAATTAGCGCCCTACAATGAGCAGTTCTTC. It codes for CASSLELAPYNEQFF. J is TRBJ2-1 and V is TRBV5-1, with D tentatively TRBD2 (5 bases). V was cut by 0 bases and J by 2 bases, with 9 bases left in between. This CDR3 spans 15 amino acids. The germline V gene encodes CDR1 SGHRS and CDR2 YFSETQ.

This clonotype was recorded at least ten times. The chain joins TRBV12-3 or TRBV12-4 to TRBJ2-3, with TRBD2 matching over 8 bases. The CDR3 loop spans 16 amino acids. J gave up 2 bases and V 7 bases, and 11 bases lay outside the gene matches. DNA of the CDR3: TGTGCCAGCAAACGGGGGGGCTCTCACAACACAGATACGCAGTATTTT. It codes for CASKRGGSHNTDTQYF.

This clonotype occurred many times. This chain uses TRBV19 with TRBJ2-1; tentatively, D is TRBD1 (6 bases). The V end lost 5 bases, the J end lost 6 bases, and 20 bases lay between the germline ends. Germline CDR1 is LNHDA and CDR2 is SQIVND (reference sequence). The CDR3 has 16 amino acids. CDR3 loop: CASSHNPGSGVNEQFF. The CDR3, as DNA: TGTGCCAGTAGTCACAATCCCGGGTCAGGGGTCAATGAGCAGTTCTTC.

The table lists this clonotype with many counts. The rearrangement uses TRBV5-1 and TRBJ2-7; D is unresolved. Per the germline V gene, CDR1 is SGHRS and CDR2 is YFSETQ. The germline V and J ends were trimmed by 1 base and 1 base, with 6 bases remaining between them. The CDR3 contains 13 residues. The CDR3 spells CASSLQDSYEQYF. CDR3 in DNA: TGCGCCAGCAGCTTGCAGGATTCCTACGAGCAGTACTTC.

This clonotype came up a few times. V is TRBV7-3 and J is TRBJ2-1, with 7 bases matching TRBD2. With V trimmed by 2 bases and J by 7 bases, 14 bases remained unmatched. CDR1 and CDR2 from the germline V gene are SGHTA and FQGTGA. The CDR3 has 17 residues. CDR3 sequence (DNA): TGTGCCAGCAGCTTAGCGGGTGTTGGGGGGGGGAAAAATGAGCAGTTCTTC. Its translation: CASSLAGVGGGKNEQFF.

This clonotype was recorded at least ten times. The chain employs TRBV6-1 and TRBJ2-1, with D unresolved. CDR3 length equals 12 residues. The V and J ends lost 4 bases and 3 bases respectively, with 4 bases between them. Germline lookup yields CDR1 MNHNS and CDR2 SASEGT. DNA for the CDR3: TGTGCCAGCAGTGTGATCTACAATGAGCAGTTCTTC. This encodes CASSVIYNEQFF.

This clonotype was recorded once. This chain connects TRBV20-1 to TRBJ2-1, with 9 bases aligning to TRBD2. Germline-derived CDR1 and CDR2 are DFQATT and SNEGSKA (reference sequence). The CDR3 is 15 residues long. V lost 3 bases to trimming and J lost 7 bases; unmatched junction nucleotides: 10. CDR3 bases: TGCAGTGCTAGGGCTCCGCGGGAGGGCCAGAATGAGCAGTTCTTC. Protein product: CSARAPREGQNEQFF.

This clonotype has a handful of counts. The rearrangement uses TRBV10-1 and TRBJ2-7; 9 bases fit TRBD1. Germline trimming cut 5 bases from V and 6 bases from J; bases unmatched to any gene: 5. This CDR3 has 13 residues. The germline gives CDR1 WNHNN, CDR2 SYGVQD (reference sequence). In DNA, the CDR3 is TGCGCCAGCAGTCAGACAGGGGGGCGCGAGCAGTACTTC. It codes for CASSQTGGREQYF.

The chain joins TRBV27 to TRBJ2-2; D remains ambiguous. Germline CDR1 MNHEY, CDR2 SMNVEV (reference sequence). This CDR3 spans 13 amino acids. Trimming removed 6 bases from V and 4 bases from J, with 9 bases in between. CDR3 loop: CASSRTGTGELFF. For the CDR3, the DNA is TGTGCCAGCAGCCGGACGGGCACCGGGGAGCTGTTTTTT.

This clonotype was counted between two and nine times. This sequence joins TRBV29-1 and TRBJ2-5; possible D gene TRBD1, 5 bases. CDR3 length: 16 residues. V lost 0 bases and J lost 3, with 17 bases in between. The germline gives CDR1 SQVTM, CDR2 ANQGSEA. Written as DNA, the CDR3 is TGCAGCGTTGAAGATAGGGGTTTAACAGGCAAAGAGACCCAGTACTTC. Encoded protein: CSVEDRGLTGKETQYF.

This clonotype was observed at least ten times. The chain couples TRBV3-1 to TRBJ2-5; the D gene is possibly TRBD2 (7 bases). In germline, CDR1 is LGHDT, CDR2 YNNKEL (reference sequence). V dropped 3 bases and J dropped 1 base, with 18 bases sitting between them. The CDR3 runs to 17 residues. In DNA, the CDR3 is TGTGCCAGCAGCCACCGTGTAGGGGGGGGCCTCCAAGAGACCCAGTACTTC. It encodes CASSHRVGGGLQETQYF.

This clonotype showed up just a few times. This chain uses TRBV6-5 with TRBJ1-5; D is unclear. The CDR3 loop spans 13 amino acids. V dropped 9 bases and J dropped 5 bases, with 14 bases sitting between them. Germline V gives CDR1 MNHEY, CDR2 SVGAGI. Written as DNA, the CDR3 is TGTGCCAGTGCCCGGGCGGTTTATCAGCCCCAGCATTTT. Protein sequence: CASARAVYQPQHF.

This clonotype has at least ten counts. The chain has TRBV23-1 and TRBJ2-7, with unresolved D. TRBV23-1 is designated an ORF whose function remains uncertain. Trimming pared 4 bases from V and 0 bases from J, leaving 19 bases between. This CDR3 contains 17 residues. For the CDR3, the DNA is TGCGCCAGCAGTCCCCTCGTTAGCAGTATCAACTCCTACGAGCAGTACTTC. Its protein product is CASSPLVSSINSYEQYF.

The sample holds many counts of this clonotype. The chain uses TRBV12-3 or TRBV12-4 and TRBJ1-2; D is unresolved. Trimming left V 1 base short and J 4 bases short, with 4 bases between. This CDR3 contains 12 residues. The CDR3 sequence is CASSLVGYGYTF. The DNA for the CDR3 is TGTGCCAGCAGTTTAGTGGGCTATGGCTACACCTTC.

This clonotype was recorded at least ten times. The chain has TRBV10-3 and TRBJ1-1; D perhaps matches TRBD1 (5 bases). V lost 5 bases to trimming and J lost 5 bases, with 12 bases between them. CDR3 length: 13 amino acids. Germline V gives CDR1 ENHRY, CDR2 SYGVKD. The CDR3 nucleotides read TGTGCCATCAGTCCGGGGAGGGGAACTGAAGCTTTCTTT. Its protein is CAISPGRGTEAFF.